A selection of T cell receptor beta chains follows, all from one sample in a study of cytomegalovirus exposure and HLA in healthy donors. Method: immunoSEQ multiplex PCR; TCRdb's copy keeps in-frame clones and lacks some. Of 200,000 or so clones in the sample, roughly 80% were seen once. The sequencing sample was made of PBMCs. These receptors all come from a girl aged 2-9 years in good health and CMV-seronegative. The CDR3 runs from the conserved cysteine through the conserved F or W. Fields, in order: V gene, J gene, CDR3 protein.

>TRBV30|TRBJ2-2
CAWRRELNTGELFF
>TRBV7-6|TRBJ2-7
CASSPTGTGGYEQYF
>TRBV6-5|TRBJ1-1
CASTKQGGSTEAFF
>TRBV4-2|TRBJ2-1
CASSQGWQDSYNEQFF
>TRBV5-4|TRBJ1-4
CASSPSAGSANEKLFF
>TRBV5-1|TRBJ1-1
CASSLVGGVNTEAFF
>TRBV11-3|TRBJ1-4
CASSPGTANEKLFF
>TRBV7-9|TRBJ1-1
CASSLRSSEAFF
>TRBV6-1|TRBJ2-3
CAIAEAGGPDTQYF
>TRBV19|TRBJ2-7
CASSVTLAGYVYEQYF